This TCR beta chain originates from a study of T cells after yellow fever vaccination. Regarding the study as a whole: On re-exposure, the response was weaker but peaked faster, at day 5 versus 15. Sorted repertoires could include abundant contaminating clonotypes from bulk cells. Post-booster repertoires contained most primary-vaccination clones again (96% CD4, roughly 90% CD8).

The ends were cut back, 0 bases at V and 1 base at J, with 10 bases in the middle. The length of the CDR3 is 15 residues. CDR1 is LGHNA and CDR2 is YNFKEQ in the germline V gene. TCRdb ran MiXCR on the 5' RACE reads and lists one entry per CDR3 protein. The data show under 100,000 distinct CDR3 sequences, less than 6% seen once. Points on this clonotype: The antigen remains unidentified.

Sample: CD8+ T cells sorted from PBMCs, taken 10 days after the yellow fever booster vaccination. The chain recombines TRBV4-2 with TRBJ2-7; no firm D call. This TCR was recovered from a man between 18 and 29 years old who received the YFV17D yellow fever vaccine. This CDR3 is CASSQDRSRSYEQYV. CDR3 bases: TGTGCCAGCAGCCAAGATCGATCCAGGTCCTACGAGCAGTACGTC.